This T cell receptor beta chain comes out of a study of T cells in Graves' hyperthyroidism and ophthalmopathy. Study-level points and caveats: Also found in blood were most expanded thyroid clonotypes above 0.001.

There were TCR beta CDR3 regions amplified from RNA transcripts. With the HTBI primer set, the TCR CDR3 went through a first round of RT-PCR. TCRdb recomputed calls from the multiplex PCR reads with MiXCR, one row per CDR3 protein. The sample yields about 400,000 distinct CDR3 sequences, approximately 16% seen once. The CDR3 is 14 amino acids. Between the trimmed V and J ends, which lost 7 bases and 5 bases, there was a span of 14 bases. The germline CDR1 and CDR2 sequences are MDHEN and SYDVKM. This clonotype was seen at least ten times. Its antigen is unidentified. This sequence joins TRBV28 and TRBJ2-2; tentatively, D is TRBD1 or TRBD2 (6 bases each). Sequenced sample: blood. The sequence came from a woman aged 55-70 years with Graves' ophthalmopathy. CDR3 residues: CASNWRGETGELFF. CDR3 DNA sequence: TGTGCCAGCAATTGGAGGGGGGAGACCGGGGAGCTGTTTTTT. Supplemented by reference TRBV28 and TRBJ2-2, the full variable domain reads DVKVTQSSRYLVKRTGEKVFLECVQDMDHENMFWYRQDPGLGLRLIYFSYDVKMKEKGDIPEGYSVSREKKERFSLILESASTNQTSMYLCASNWRGETGELFFGEGSRLTVL.